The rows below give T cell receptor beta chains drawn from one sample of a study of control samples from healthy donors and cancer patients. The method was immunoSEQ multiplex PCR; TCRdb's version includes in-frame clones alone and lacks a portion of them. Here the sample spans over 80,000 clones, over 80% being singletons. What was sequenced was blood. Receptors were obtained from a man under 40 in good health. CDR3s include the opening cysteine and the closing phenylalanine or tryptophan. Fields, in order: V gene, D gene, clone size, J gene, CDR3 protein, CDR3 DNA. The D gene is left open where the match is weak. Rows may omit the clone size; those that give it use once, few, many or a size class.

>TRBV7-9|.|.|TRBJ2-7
CASSREGGETYEQYF
TGTGCCAGCAGCCGTGAGGGGGGGGAAACCTACGAGCAGTACTTC
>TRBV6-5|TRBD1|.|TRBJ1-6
CASRKDREGSPLHF
TGTGCCAGCAGGAAGGACAGGGAGGGGTCACCCCTCCACTTT
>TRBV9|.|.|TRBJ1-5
CASSVGGHESQPQHF
TGTGCCAGCAGCGTTGGGGGACATGAGAGTCAGCCCCAGCATTTT
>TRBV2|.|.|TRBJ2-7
CASRVDRDIYEQYF
TGTGCCAGCAGGGTTGACCGGGACATATACGAGCAGTACTTC
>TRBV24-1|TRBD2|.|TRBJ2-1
CATSDPGTSGGNNEQFF
TGTGCCACCAGTGACCCCGGGACTAGCGGGGGAAACAATGAGCAGTTCTTC
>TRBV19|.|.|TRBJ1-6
CASSILSGNSPLHF
TGTGCCAGTAGTATTTTGAGCGGGAATTCACCCCTCCACTTT
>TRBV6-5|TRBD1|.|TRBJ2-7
CASSYLSGTGEDEQYF
TGTGCCAGCAGTTACTTATCCGGGACAGGGGAGGACGAGCAGTACTTC
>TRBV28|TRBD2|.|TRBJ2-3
CATDEAGGPDTQYF
TGTGCCACCGACGAGGCGGGGGGGCCAGATACGCAGTATTTT
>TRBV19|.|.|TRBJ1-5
CASSIDQGRVNDQPQHF
TGTGCCAGTAGTATTGATCAGGGACGGGTAAATGATCAGCCCCAGCATTTT
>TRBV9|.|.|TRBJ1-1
CASSVLGGLNTEAFF
TGTGCCAGCAGCGTACTGGGCGGCTTGAACACTGAAGCTTTCTTT
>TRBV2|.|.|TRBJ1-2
CASSEWGVPNYGYTF
TGTGCCAGCAGTGAATGGGGGGTGCCTAACTATGGCTACACCTTC
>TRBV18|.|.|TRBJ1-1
CASSPRGEAFF
TGTGCCAGCTCACCCCGTGGTGAAGCTTTCTTT
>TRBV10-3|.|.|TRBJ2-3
CATTSTDTQYF
TGTGCCACTACTAGCACAGATACGCAGTATTTT
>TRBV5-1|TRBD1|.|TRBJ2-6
CASSSAGTGWGGANVLTF
TGCGCCAGCAGCTCCGCCGGGACAGGGTGGGGTGGGGCCAACGTCCTGACTTTC
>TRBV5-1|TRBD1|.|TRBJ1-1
CASSSRDSEAFF
TGCGCCAGCAGCTCCCGGGACAGTGAAGCTTTCTTT
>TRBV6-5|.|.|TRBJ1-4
CASRETEKLFF
TGTGCCAGCAGAGAGACTGAAAAACTGTTTTTT
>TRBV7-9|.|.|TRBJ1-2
CASSHALRGASGGYTF
TGTGCCAGCAGCCACGCGCTTAGGGGGGCTAGTGGTGGCTACACCTTC
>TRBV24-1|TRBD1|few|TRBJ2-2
CATSDRGSGTGELFF
TGTGCCACCAGTGACAGGGGGTCAGGGACCGGGGAGCTGTTTTTT
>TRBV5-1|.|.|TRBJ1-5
CASSEGPGQPQHF
TGCGCCAGCAGCGAGGGGCCCGGTCAGCCCCAGCATTTT
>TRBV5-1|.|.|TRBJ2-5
CASSSTPASQETQYF
TGCGCCAGCAGCTCCACTCCGGCTAGCCAAGAGACCCAGTACTTC
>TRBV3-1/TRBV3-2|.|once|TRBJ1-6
CASSQSRFGTPLHF
TGTGCCAGCAGCCAGAGTCGATTCGGGACACCCCTCCACTTT
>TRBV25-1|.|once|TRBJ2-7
CASSESGGLFEQYF
TGTGCCAGCAGTGAATCCGGGGGGCTGTTCGAGCAGTACTTC
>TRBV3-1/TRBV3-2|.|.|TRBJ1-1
CAVQGVNTEAFF
TGTGCCGTACAGGGTGTGAACACTGAAGCTTTCTTT
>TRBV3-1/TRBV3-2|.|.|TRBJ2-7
CASSLRGASYEQYF
TGTGCCAGCAGCCTCCGGGGGGCTTCCTACGAGCAGTACTTC
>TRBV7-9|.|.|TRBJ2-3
CASRREADTQYF
TGTGCCAGCAGGAGGGAGGCAGATACGCAGTATTTT
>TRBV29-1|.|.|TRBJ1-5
CSVLGEELNQPQHF
TGCAGCGTGCTAGGGGAAGAACTCAATCAGCCCCAGCATTTT
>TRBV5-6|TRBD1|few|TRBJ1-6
CASSMTGANSPLHF
TGTGCCAGCAGCATGACAGGGGCCAATTCACCCCTCCACTTT
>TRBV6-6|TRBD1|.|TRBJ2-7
CASSPLRTGSSEEQYF
TGTGCCAGCAGTCCTTTGAGGACAGGGAGTTCGGAAGAGCAGTACTTC
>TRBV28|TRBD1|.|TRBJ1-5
CASSLRPTGVGNQPQHF
TGTGCCAGCAGTCTGCGGCCGACAGGGGTGGGCAATCAGCCCCAGCATTTT
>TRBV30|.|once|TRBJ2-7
CAWSTGRYEQYF
TGTGCCTGGAGTACAGGGAGATACGAGCAGTACTTC
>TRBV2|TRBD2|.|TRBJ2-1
CASRSGGAYNEQFF
TGTGCCAGCAGGAGCGGGGGGGCCTACAATGAGCAGTTCTTC
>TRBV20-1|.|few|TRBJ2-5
CSASSRGHQETQYF
TGCAGTGCTAGTTCTCGGGGACACCAAGAGACCCAGTACTTC
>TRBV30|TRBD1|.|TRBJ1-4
CAWSQGANEKLFF
TGTGCCTGGAGTCAGGGGGCTAATGAAAAACTGTTTTTT
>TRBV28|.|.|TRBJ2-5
CASRLGGPLGTQYF
TGTGCCAGCAGATTGGGGGGCCCGCTCGGGACCCAGTACTTC
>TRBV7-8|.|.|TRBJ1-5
CASSLSRTQLYQPQHF
TGTGCCAGCAGCCTATCCCGGACACAGCTTTATCAGCCCCAGCATTTT
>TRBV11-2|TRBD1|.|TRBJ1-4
CASSSGTGRNEKLFF
TGTGCCAGCAGCTCTGGGACAGGTCGTAATGAAAAACTGTTTTTT
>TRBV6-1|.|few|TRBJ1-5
CASSEGSQPQHF
TGTGCCAGCAGTGAAGGGAGTCAGCCCCAGCATTTT
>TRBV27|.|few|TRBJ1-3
CASKSQSSGNTIYF
TGTGCCAGCAAGTCCCAGAGCTCTGGAAACACCATATATTTT
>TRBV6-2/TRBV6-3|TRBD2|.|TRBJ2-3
CASSYWEGNTQYF
TGTGCCAGCAGTTACTGGGAGGGGAATACGCAGTATTTT
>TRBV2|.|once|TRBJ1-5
CASSHDSYSNQPQHF
TGTGCCAGCAGTCACGACAGTTATAGCAATCAGCCCCAGCATTTT
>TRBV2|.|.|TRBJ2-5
CASSEAGTFQETQYF
TGTGCCAGCAGTGAAGCGGGGACATTCCAAGAGACCCAGTACTTC
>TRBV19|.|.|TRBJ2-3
CASSTRGDFRDTQYF
TGTGCCAGTAGTACTCGCGGGGACTTCAGGGATACGCAGTATTTT
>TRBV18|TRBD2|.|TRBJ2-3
CASSPPSGGADTQYF
TGTGCCAGCTCACCTCCTAGCGGGGGGGCCGATACGCAGTATTTT
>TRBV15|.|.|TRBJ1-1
CATSKEGNTEAFF
TGTGCCACCAGCAAGGAGGGGAACACTGAAGCTTTCTTT
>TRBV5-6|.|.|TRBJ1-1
CASSLAQGHSYMNTEAFF
TGTGCCAGCAGCTTGGCCCAAGGACACTCATACATGAACACTGAAGCTTTCTTT
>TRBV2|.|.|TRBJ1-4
CASSRGAGSRADNEKLFF
TGTGCCAGCAGTCGGGGAGCAGGGTCCAGGGCCGATAATGAAAAACTGTTTTTT
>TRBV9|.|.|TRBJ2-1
CASSFHYDNEQFF
TGTGCCAGCAGCTTTCACTATGACAATGAGCAGTTCTTC
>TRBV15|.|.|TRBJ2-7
CATSRPEGSSYEQYF
TGTGCCACCAGCAGGCCTGAGGGGAGCTCCTACGAGCAGTACTTC
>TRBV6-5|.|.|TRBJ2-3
CASRTTSYLTDTQYF
TGTGCCAGCAGAACTACTAGTTATCTAACAGATACGCAGTATTTT
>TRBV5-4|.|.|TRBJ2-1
CASSLGGGVDEQFF
TGTGCCAGCAGCTTGGGAGGGGGTGTCGATGAGCAGTTCTTC
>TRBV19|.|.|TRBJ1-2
CASKVGGRNYGYTF
TGTGCCAGTAAGGTAGGGGGTCGGAACTATGGCTACACCTTC
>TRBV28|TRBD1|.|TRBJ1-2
CASSLYRAGGVDGYTF
TGTGCCAGCAGTTTATATCGGGCAGGGGGGGTAGATGGCTACACCTTC
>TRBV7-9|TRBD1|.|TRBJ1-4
CASSYDGGGTNEKLFF
TGTGCCAGCAGCTACGATGGAGGGGGCACTAATGAAAAACTGTTTTTT
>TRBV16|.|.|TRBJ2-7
CASSQSSNKVSSYEQYF
TGTGCCAGCAGCCAATCCTCAAATAAGGTGAGCTCCTACGAGCAGTACTTC